The clone carrying this T cell receptor beta chain was picked up one time. The data are from a study of blood T cell repertoires in COVID-19. About the research overall: The United States, Italy and Spain were the sources of the acute and convalescent COVID-19 samples. T cells, B-cell-depleted T cells, or PBMCs provided the cDNA or gDNA that served as material.

Trimming left V 2 bases short and J 3 bases short, with 7 bases between. In germline, CDR1 is KGHSH, CDR2 LQKENI. This CDR3 contains 13 residues. Profiled with immunoSEQ multiplex PCR; TCRdb holds only in-frame clones, not every one. The table records tens of thousands of clones, roughly 84% of them present only once. This TCR was sampled from a man aged 50 to 60 with active COVID-19. This chain uses TRBV18 with TRBJ1-2; D uncertain. Sequenced sample: peripheral blood. CDR3 bases: TGTGCCAGCTCACCAGGCACATACTATGGCTACACCTTC. Amino acids: CASSPGTYYGYTF.